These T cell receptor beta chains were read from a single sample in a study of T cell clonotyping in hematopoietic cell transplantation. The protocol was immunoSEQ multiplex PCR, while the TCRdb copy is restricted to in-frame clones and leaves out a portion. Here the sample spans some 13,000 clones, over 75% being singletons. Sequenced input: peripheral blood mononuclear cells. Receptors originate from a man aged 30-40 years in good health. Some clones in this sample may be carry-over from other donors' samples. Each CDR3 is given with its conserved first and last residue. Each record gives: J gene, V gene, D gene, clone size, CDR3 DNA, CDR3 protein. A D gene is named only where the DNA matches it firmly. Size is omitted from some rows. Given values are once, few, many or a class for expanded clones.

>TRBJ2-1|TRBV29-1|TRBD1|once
TGCAGCGTTGAAGAGGACAGGGGGGACAATGAGCAGTTCTTC
CSVEEDRGDNEQFF
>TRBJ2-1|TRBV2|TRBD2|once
TGTGCCAGCATCCTGACTAGCGGGGGCTCCTACAATGAGCAGTTCTTC
CASILTSGGSYNEQFF
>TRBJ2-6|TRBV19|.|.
TGTGCCAGTTCAGAGGGACGGAGCTCTGGGGCCAACGTCCTGACTTTC
CASSEGRSSGANVLTF
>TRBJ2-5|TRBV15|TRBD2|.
TGTGCCACCAGCAGAGATTTGGCTAGCGGGAGGGCCGGGGAGACCCAGTACTTC
CATSRDLASGRAGETQYF
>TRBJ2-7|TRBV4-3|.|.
TGCGCCAGCAGCCAGGCCGTGGGGCAATACGAGCAGTACTTC
CASSQAVGQYEQYF
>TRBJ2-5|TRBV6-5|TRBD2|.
TGTGCCAGCAGCGCGGGAGGGGAGACCCAGTACTTC
CASSAGGETQYF
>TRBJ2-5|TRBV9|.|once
TGTGCCAGCATGGGCCCCGGTCGAGAGACCCAGTACTTC
CASMGPGRETQYF
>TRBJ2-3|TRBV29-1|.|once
TGCAGCGTTGACCGGGGAGGTTTATCCGCAGATACGCAGTATTTT
CSVDRGGLSADTQYF
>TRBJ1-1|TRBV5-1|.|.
TGCGCCAGCAGCACCCGGGACGGCACTGAAGCTTTCTTT
CASSTRDGTEAFF
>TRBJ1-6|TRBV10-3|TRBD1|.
TGTGCCATCAGTGGCGGGACAGACAATTCACCCCTCCACTTT
CAISGGTDNSPLHF
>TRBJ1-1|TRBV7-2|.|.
TGTGCCAGCGGTGGCAGGCTGAACACTGAAGCTTTCTTT
CASGGRLNTEAFF
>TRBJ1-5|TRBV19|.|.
TGTGCCAGTACCCCGGGGGGCAGGACCCATCTGCCCCAGCATTTT
CASTPGGRTHLPQHF
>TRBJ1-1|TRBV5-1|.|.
TGCGCCAGCAGCATGACAGGTTTCACTGAAGCTTTCTTT
CASSMTGFTEAFF
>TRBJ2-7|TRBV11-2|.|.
TGTGCCAGCAGCTTAGATTCCAACTCCTACGAGCAGTACTTC
CASSLDSNSYEQYF
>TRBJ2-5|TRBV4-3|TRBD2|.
TGCGCCAGCAGCCAAGATAGCGGGAGGGCTGAGACCCAGTACTTC
CASSQDSGRAETQYF
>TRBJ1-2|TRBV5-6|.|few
TGTGCCAGCAGCTTGGGGGGCGAAGGCTACACCTTC
CASSLGGEGYTF
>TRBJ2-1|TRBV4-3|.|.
TGCGCCAGCAGCCAAGAAGTCATCAGGGTCAAGCAGTTCTTC
CASSQEVIRVKQFF
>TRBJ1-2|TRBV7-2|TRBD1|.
TGTGCCAGCAGCTTTCGCCGGGACAGGGTTTTTGGCTACACCTTC
CASSFRRDRVFGYTF
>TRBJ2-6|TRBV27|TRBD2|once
TGTGCCAGCAGTCACCCCGGGGGAGGGGCCTTAAGCTCTGGGGCCAACGTCCTGACTTTC
CASSHPGGGALSSGANVLTF
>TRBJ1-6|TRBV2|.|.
TGTGCCAGCAGTGAAGATGCACCCCAGTCCCTCCACTTT
CASSEDAPQSLHF
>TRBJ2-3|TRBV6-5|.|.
TGTGCCTCCTCAGGGGGCGGGAGGGCCAGGGATACGCAGTATTTT
CASSGGGRARDTQYF
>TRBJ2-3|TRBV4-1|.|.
TGCGCCAGCAGCCAAGAAGGCCCGGCGGATACGCAGTATTTT
CASSQEGPADTQYF
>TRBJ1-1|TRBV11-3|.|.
TGTGCCAGCAGCTTAGTCCAGACATTGAACACTGAAGCTTTCTTT
CASSLVQTLNTEAFF
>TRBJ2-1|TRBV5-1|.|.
TGCGCCAGCAGCTTGGCGGGAGTTTCCTACAATGAGCAGTTCTTC
CASSLAGVSYNEQFF
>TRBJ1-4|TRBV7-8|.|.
TGTGCCAGCAGCTCAGGGACGGGGGAAAAACTGTTTTTT
CASSSGTGEKLFF
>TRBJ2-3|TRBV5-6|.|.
TGTGCCAGCAGCTTGGACCGATCGGGACGGCGCACAGATACGCAGTATTTT
CASSLDRSGRRTDTQYF
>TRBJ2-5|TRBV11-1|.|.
TGTGCCAGCGCAGAACGACCGGGCCGACATCTTAAGACCCAGTACTTC
CASAERPGRHLKTQYF
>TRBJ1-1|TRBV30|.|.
TGTGCCTGGGAGGGGGGGCAAGCTTTCTTT
CAWEGGQAFF
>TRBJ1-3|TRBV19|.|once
TGTGCCAGTAGCCCTCCCTCCCGAAACACCATATATTTT
CASSPPSRNTIYF
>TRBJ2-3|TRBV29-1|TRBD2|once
TGCAGCGTTGAGGCAGGGGAAGCGGGAGGTTACACAGATACGCAGTATTTT
CSVEAGEAGGYTDTQYF
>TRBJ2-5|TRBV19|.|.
TGTGCCAGTAGTAGGTACTCTCAAGAGACCCAGTACTTC
CASSRYSQETQYF
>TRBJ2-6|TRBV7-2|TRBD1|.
TGTGCCAGCAGCCGGGACAGGGCGGACTCTGGGGCCAACGTCCTGACTTTC
CASSRDRADSGANVLTF
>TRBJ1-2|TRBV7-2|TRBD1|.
TGTGCCAGCAGCTATGGACAGGGGGCGTTCGACTATGGCTACACCTTC
CASSYGQGAFDYGYTF
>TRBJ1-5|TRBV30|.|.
TGTGCCTGGAGTGTTGAGTTAAATCAGCCCCAGCATTTT
CAWSVELNQPQHF
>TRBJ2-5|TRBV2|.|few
TGTGCCAGCAGTCGTGGGGGAGAGACCCAGTACTTC
CASSRGGETQYF
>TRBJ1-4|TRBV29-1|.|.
TGCAGCGTTGAAGAGAGGGTCGGGAAACTGTTTTTT
CSVEERVGKLFF
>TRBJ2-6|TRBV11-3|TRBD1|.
TGTGCCAGCTCCGGGACAGTAGTCTCTGGGGCCAACGTCCTGACTTTC
CASSGTVVSGANVLTF
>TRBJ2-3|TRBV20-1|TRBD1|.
TGCAGTGCCAGGGGGCTAGATACGCAGTATTTT
CSARGLDTQYF
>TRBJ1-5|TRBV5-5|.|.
TGTGCCAGCAGCTTAGGGGGGTATAGCAATCAGCCCCAGCATTTT
CASSLGGYSNQPQHF
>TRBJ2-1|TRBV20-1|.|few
TGCAGTGCCCGCCTAAACAATGAGCAGTTCTTC
CSARLNNEQFF
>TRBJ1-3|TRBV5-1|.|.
TGCGCCAGCACTGACAGCGCTTCTGGAAACACCATATATTTT
CASTDSASGNTIYF
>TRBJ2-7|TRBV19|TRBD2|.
TGTGCCAGCAGAGCGGGGACTAGCTCGGGCGAGCAGTACTTC
CASRAGTSSGEQYF
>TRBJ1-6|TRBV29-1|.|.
TGCAGCGTCGAAAAGGGGTCGGTGGACACCGAACCAGGATCACCCCTCCACTTT
CSVEKGSVDTEPGSPLHF
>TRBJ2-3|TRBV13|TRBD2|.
TGTGCCAGCAGCTCCCGAAGTGCAGCGGGGTACCGCACAGATACGCAGTATTTT
CASSSRSAAGYRTDTQYF
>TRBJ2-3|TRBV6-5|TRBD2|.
TGTGCCAGCAGTTACTCGCGACTAGCGGCCGGGGATACGCAGTATTTT
CASSYSRLAAGDTQYF
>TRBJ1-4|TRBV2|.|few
TGTGCCAGCAGACAACCGGGGCGAACCGGTGAAAAACTGTTTTTT
CASRQPGRTGEKLFF
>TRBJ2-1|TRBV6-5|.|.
TGTGCCAGCAAGGGAGGGACACTGAACAATGAGCAGTTCTTC
CASKGGTLNNEQFF
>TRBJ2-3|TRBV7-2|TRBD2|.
TGTGCCAGCAGCACACCGACTAGCGGCACAGATACGCAGTATTTT
CASSTPTSGTDTQYF
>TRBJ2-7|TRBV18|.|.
TGTGCCAGCTCCCCACGGGACACCAGCTCCTACGAGCAGTACTTC
CASSPRDTSSYEQYF
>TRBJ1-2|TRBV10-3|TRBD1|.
TGTGCCACTCAGGGGGCAGGTTATGGCTACACCTTC
CATQGAGYGYTF
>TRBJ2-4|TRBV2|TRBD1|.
TGTGCCAGCAGTCTGACAGGGGATAACATTCAGTACTTC
CASSLTGDNIQYF
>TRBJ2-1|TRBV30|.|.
TGTGCCTGGTCTAAGAATGAGCAGTTCTTC
CAWSKNEQFF
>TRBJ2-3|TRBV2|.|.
TGTGCCAGCATTGGTGCTATGGGGCGAACAGATACGCAGTATTTT
CASIGAMGRTDTQYF
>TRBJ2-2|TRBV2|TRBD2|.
TGTGCCAGCAGTGATTCGACTAGCGGGGACCCCGGGGAGCTGTTTTTT
CASSDSTSGDPGELFF
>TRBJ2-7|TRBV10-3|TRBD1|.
TGTGCCATCAGTGATTCGGACAGGAGACCCTACGAGCAGTACTTC
CAISDSDRRPYEQYF
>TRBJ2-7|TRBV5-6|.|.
TGTGCCAGCAGCTTGGAAGGGACGGAAGAGGAGCAGTACTTC
CASSLEGTEEEQYF